Detailed here is one TCR beta chain. Its antigen specificity is not known. Nothing much larger sits one base from this clone, and base qualities are not available. The data were obtained in a study of blood T cell repertoires in COVID-19 (dated by TCRdb to about 2020). General notes on the study: The collaborator samples originated in the United States, Italy and Spain and spanned the acute and convalescent phases of COVID-19. The material from the prospective study consisted of cDNA or gDNA derived from T cells, B-cell-depleted T cells, or PBMCs. Subjects who had been exposed to COVID-19, were actively infected with it, or had recovered from it provided the deeply sampled blood TCRbeta repertoires that made up the dataset. A freely available public database, intended as a resource for researchers studying the immune response to SARS-CoV-2, is where the repertoires were released. The samples were drawn from the first 160 participants of the ongoing ImmuneRACE study and from about 1,200 subjects provided by 6 global collaborators. The sample metadata nearly always contained a de-identified subject ID, COVID-19 status, age in years and sex. Where available, HLA class I and class II types were obtained from metadata supplied by the sample provider rather than from assay-based typing. The paper's findings and limits, for the study overall: Clinical and demographic metadata were provided uncurated, with the amount varying by source and participant.

Each collaborating institution followed its own protocols to collect whole blood in K2EDTA tubes. Collaborator samples were shipped for TCRbeta analysis as frozen whole blood, isolated PBMCs, or DNA extracted from either sample type. The immunoSEQ Assay, a bias-controlled multiplex PCR, was used to amplify TCRbeta CDR3 regions from genomic DNA. As for the original processing: The number of nucleated cells in each sample was estimated by amplification of reference gene primers within the assay. To quantify the absolute abundance of each unique TCRbeta CDR3 rearrangement, sequence reads were collapsed and filtered. For each sample, productive Simpson clonality was calculated as the square root of Simpson's diversity index over productive rearrangements. This immuneACCESS table, as held by TCRdb, lists in-frame sequences with V and J called but not all clones. Of the missing ones, under half trace to an unresolved V gene in checked studies; the others have no known cause. That table gives V, J and clone size, and the DNA gave D and trimming. The sample has 150,000 to 200,000 clones on record, more than 75% of them singletons. In total, the top ten clones hold about 8.4% of the sample.

CDR1 and CDR2 are drawn from the germline V gene: SGHRS, YFSETQ. Ends trimmed: V by 7 bases, J by 2 bases; bases unmatched to a gene: 5. Including the terminal cysteine and phenylalanine, the CDR3 comprises 13 residues. The only DNA kept is the CDR3, 39 bases in frame from the first base. The chain was built from TRBV5-1 and TRBJ1-2, with TRBD1 identical over 7 junction bases. The sequenced sample was peripheral blood. The origin of this receptor is a woman between 65 and 79 years old with acute or convalescent COVID-19. The DNA is TGCGCCAGCTCGGGACAGCTAAACTATGGCTACACCTTC. The translation is CASSGQLNYGYTF.